One TCR beta chain is described in this entry. This sample was included in a study of T cells after yellow fever vaccination. Trimming stripped 2 bases from V and 3 bases from J, with 7 bases between. This CDR3 spans 14 amino acids. Per germline, CDR1 LGHNA and CDR2 YSLEER. TCRdb redid the calling of the 5' RACE reads with MiXCR, one entry per CDR3 protein. The sample carries around 310,000 distinct CDR3 sequences, 3% to 4.5% recorded once. This chain joins TRBV4-3 and TRBJ2-2, with a tentative D call TRBD1 (6 bases). Sequencing used PBMCs, obtained 5 days after the yellow fever booster vaccination. The receptor comes from a man between 18 and 29 years old who received the YFV17D yellow fever vaccine. The CDR3 sequence is CASSQWTDTGELFF. The CDR3 DNA is TGCGCCAGCAGCCAATGGACAGACACCGGGGAGCTGTTTTTT.